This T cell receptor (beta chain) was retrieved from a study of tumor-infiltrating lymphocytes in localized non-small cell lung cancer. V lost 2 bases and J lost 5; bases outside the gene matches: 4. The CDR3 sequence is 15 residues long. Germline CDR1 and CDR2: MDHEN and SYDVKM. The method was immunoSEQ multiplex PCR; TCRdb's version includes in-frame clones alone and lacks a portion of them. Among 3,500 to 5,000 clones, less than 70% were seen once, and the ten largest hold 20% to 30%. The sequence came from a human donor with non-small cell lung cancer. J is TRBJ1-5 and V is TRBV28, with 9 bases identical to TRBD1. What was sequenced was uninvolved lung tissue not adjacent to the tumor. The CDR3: CASSLTGGRDQPQHF. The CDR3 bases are TGTGCCAGCAGTTTAACAGGGGGCCGCGATCAGCCCCAGCATTTT.